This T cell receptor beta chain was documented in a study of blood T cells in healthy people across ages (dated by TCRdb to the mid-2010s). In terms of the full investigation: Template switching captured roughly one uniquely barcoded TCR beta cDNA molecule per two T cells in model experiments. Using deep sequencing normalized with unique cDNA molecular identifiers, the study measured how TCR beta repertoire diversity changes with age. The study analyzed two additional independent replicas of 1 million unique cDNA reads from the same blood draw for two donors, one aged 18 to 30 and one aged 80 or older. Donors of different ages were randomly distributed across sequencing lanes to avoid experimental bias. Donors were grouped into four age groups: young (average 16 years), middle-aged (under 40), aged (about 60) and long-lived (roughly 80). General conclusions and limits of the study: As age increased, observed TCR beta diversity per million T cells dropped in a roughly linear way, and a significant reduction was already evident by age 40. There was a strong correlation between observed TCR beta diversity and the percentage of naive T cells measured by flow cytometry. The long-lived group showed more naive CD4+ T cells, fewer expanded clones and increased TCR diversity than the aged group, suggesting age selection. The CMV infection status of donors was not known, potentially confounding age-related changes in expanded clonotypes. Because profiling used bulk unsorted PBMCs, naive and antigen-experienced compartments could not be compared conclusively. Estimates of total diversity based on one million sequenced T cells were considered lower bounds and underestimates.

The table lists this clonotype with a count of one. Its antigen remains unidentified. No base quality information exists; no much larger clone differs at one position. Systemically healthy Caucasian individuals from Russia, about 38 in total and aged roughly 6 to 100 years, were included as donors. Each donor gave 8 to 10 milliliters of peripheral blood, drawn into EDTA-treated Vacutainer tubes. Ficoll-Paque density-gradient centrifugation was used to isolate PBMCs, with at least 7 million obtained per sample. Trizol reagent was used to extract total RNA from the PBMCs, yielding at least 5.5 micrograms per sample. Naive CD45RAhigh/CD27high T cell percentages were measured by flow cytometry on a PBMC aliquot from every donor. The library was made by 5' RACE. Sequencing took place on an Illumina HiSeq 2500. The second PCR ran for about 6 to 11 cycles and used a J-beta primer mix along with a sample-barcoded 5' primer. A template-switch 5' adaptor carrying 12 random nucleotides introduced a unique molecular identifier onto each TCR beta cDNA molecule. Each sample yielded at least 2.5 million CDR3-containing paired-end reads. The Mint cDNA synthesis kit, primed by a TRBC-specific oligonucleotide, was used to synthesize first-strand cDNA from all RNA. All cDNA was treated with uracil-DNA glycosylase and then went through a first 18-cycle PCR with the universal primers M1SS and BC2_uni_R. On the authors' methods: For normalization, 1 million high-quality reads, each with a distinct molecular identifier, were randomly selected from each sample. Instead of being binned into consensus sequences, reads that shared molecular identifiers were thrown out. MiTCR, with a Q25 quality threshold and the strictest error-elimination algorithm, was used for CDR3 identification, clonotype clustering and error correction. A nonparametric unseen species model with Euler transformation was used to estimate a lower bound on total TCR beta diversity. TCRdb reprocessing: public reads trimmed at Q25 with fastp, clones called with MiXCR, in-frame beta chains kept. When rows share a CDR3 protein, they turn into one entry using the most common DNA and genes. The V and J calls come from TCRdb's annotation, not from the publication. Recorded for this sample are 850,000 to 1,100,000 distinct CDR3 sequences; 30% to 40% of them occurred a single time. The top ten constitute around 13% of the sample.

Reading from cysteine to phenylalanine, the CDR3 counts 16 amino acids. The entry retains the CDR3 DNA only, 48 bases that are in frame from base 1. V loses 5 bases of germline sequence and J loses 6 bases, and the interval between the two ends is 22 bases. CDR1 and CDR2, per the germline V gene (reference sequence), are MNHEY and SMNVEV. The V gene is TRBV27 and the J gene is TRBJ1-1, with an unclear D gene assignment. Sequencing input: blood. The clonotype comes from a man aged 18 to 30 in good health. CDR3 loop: CASSSLPGREEPEAFF. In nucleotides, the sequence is TGTGCCAGCAGTAGTTTACCAGGTAGGGAGGAACCTGAAGCTTTCTTT.